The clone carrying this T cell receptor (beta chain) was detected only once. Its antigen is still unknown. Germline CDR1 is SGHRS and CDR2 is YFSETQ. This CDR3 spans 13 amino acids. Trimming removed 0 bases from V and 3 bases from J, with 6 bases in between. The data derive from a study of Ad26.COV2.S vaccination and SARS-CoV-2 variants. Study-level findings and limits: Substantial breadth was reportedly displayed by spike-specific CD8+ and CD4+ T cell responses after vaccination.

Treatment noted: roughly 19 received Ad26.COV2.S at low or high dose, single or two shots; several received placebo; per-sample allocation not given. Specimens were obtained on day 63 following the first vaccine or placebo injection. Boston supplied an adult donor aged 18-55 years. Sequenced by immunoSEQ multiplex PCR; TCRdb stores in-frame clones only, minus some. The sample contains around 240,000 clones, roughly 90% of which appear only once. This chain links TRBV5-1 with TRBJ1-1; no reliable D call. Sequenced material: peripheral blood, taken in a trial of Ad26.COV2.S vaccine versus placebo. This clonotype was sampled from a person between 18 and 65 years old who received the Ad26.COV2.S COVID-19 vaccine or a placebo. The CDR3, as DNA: TGCGCCAGCAGCTTGGCTGGAGACACTGAAGCTTTCTTT. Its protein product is CASSLAGDTEAFF.